These T cell receptor beta chains were read from a single sample in a study of blood T cell repertoires in COVID-19. Sequencing was performed with immunoSEQ multiplex PCR; in TCRdb, only in-frame clones are kept and a portion is missing. This table holds around 360,000 clones, about 89% found once. Sample: PBMCs or T cells enriched from blood (not recorded which). The receptors stem from a man aged 35 to 55 in a cohort exposed to, infected with or recovered from COVID-19 (not recorded which). Both conserved end residues are trimmed from each CDR3. The D gene is left open where the match is weak.

TRBD1 TRBV19 ASSRSRQGYNQPQH
. TRBV5-1 ASSLSDGGIDEAF
TRBD2 TRBV2 ASTLAGTDTQY
. TRBV5-1 ASSSPGHLSNQPQH
TRBD1 TRBV5-1 ASSLGQGNGELF
. TRBV5-5 ASSTFELSGNTIY
. TRBV15 ATSRDRHRSEAF
TRBD1 TRBV19 ASSIDTPGQAGKETQY
TRBD1 TRBV4-1 ASSLGTGDGYT
. TRBV4-2 ASSQGGHPNTEAF
TRBD1 TRBV20-1 SASARGSNGYT
TRBD2 TRBV19 ASSSSTSGAGEQY
TRBD1 TRBV5-6 ASSTKQGMNTEAF
. TRBV5-8 ASSTRTITYEQY
. TRBV3-1/TRBV3-2 ASSQDRGDTQY
TRBD1 TRBV15 ATSRSKGQATEAF
. TRBV28 ASSLSTDTQY
. TRBV6-5 ASSYRGQNTDTQY
. TRBV10-1 ASSESQTGELF
TRBD1 TRBV28 ASRGLTGGKRYFYGYT
TRBD1 TRBV24-1 ATGTGGSDTQY
TRBD1 TRBV28 ASSPPLTGANEKLF
TRBD1 TRBV7-8 ASSERTGGRNNQPQH
TRBD2 TRBV7-9 ASRSSSGSRNEQF
TRBD2 TRBV6-4 ASSDGTSSNEQF
. TRBV6-4 ASGEEGRAEQF
. TRBV27 ASSPGQGKYGLATGELF
. TRBV7-3 ASSLGSGYEQY
TRBD2 TRBV5-1 ASSGISGSITDTQY
TRBD1 TRBV9 ASSSSGGQGQPQH
TRBD1 TRBV7-8 ASSQNPQGAGNGYT
TRBD1 TRBV6-6 ASSYSDRLGLGTQY